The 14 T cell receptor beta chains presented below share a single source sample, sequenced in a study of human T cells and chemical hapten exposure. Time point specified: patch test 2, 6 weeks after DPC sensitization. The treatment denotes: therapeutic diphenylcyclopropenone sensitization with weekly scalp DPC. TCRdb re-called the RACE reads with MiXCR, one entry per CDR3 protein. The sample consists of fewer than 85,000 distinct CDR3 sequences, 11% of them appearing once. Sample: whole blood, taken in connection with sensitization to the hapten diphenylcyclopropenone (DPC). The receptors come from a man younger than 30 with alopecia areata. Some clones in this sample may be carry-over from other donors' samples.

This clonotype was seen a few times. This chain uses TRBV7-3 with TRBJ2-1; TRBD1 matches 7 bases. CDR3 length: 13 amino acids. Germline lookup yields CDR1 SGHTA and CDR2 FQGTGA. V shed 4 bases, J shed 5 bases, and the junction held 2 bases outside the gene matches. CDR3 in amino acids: CASSWDSDNEQFF. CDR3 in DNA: TGTGCCAGCAGCTGGGACAGTGACAATGAGCAGTTCTTC.

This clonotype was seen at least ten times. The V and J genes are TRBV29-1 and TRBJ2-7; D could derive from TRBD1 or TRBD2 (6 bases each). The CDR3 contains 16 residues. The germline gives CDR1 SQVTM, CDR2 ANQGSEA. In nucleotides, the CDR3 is TGCAGTGTAATTCCCCTAGGGGGGCATCCGTCCTACGAGCAGTACTTC. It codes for CSVIPLGGHPSYEQYF.

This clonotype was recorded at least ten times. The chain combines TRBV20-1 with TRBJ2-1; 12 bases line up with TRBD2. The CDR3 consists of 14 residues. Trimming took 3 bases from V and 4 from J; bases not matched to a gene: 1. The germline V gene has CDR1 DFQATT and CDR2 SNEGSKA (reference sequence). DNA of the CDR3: TGCAGTGCTAGGGGACTAGCGGGTTACAATGAGCAGTTCTTC. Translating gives CSARGLAGYNEQFF.

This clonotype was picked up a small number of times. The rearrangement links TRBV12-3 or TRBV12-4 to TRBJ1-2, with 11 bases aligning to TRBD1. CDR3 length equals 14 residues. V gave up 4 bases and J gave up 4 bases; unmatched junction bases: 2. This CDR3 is CASSSGTGGYGYTF. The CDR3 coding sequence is TGTGCCAGCAGTTCCGGGACAGGGGGCTATGGCTACACCTTC.

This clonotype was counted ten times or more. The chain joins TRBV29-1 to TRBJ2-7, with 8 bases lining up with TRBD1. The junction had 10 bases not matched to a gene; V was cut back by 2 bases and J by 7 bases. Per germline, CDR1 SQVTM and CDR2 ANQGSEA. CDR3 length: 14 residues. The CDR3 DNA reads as TGCAGCGTTGAAAGGACAGGGACAGGCGAAGAGCAGTACTTC. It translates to CSVERTGTGEEQYF.

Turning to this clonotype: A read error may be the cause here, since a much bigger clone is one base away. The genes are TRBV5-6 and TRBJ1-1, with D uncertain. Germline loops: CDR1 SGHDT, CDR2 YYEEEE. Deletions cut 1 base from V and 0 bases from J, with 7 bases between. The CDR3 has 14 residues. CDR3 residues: CASSLSDLNTEAFF. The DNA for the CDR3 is TGTGCCAGCAGCTTGTCGGATCTGAACACTGAAGCTTTCTTT.

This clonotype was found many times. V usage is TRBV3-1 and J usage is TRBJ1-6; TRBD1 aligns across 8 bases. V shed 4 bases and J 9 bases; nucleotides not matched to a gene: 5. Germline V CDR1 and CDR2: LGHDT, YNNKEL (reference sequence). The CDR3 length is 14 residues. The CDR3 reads CASSRQGSSSPLHF. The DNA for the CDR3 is TGTGCCAGCAGCCGACAGGGGTCGAGTTCACCCCTCCACTTT.

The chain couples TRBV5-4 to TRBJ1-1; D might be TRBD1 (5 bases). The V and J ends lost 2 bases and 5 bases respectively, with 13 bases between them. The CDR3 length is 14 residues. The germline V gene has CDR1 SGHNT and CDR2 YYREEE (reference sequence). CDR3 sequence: CASSFSGTGTEAFF. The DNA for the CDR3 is TGTGCCAGCAGCTTCTCAGGGACCGGGACTGAAGCTTTCTTT. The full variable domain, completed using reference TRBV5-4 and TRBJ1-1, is ETGVTQSPTHLIKTRGQQVTLRCSSQSGHNTVSWYQQALGQGPQFIFQYYREEENGRGNFPPRFSGLQFPNYSSELNVNALELDDSALYLCASSFSGTGTEAFFGQGTRLTVV.

Written as DNA, the CDR3 is TGTGCCAGCAGCTCGGGACAGGGAATGAACACTGAAGCTTTCTTT. Its protein is CASSSGQGMNTEAFF. The rearrangement uses TRBV11-3 and TRBJ1-1, with 9 bases that match TRBD1. CDR1 is SGHNT, CDR2 YENEEA, per germline. This CDR3 has 15 residues. V dropped 4 bases and J dropped 0; count of bases not matched to a gene: 3.

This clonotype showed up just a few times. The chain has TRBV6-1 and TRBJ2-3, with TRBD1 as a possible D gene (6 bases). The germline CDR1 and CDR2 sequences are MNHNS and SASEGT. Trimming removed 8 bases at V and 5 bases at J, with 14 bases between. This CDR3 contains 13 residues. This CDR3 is CASQGTPLDTQYF. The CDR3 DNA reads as TGTGCCAGCCAGGGGACGCCGCTAGATACGCAGTATTTT.

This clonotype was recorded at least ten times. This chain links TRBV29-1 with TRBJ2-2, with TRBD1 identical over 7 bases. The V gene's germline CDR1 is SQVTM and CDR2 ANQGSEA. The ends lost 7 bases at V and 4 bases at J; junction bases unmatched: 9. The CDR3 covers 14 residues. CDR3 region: CSARGQPLTGELFF. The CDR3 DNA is TGCAGCGCCCGGGGACAGCCTCTCACCGGGGAGCTGTTTTTT.

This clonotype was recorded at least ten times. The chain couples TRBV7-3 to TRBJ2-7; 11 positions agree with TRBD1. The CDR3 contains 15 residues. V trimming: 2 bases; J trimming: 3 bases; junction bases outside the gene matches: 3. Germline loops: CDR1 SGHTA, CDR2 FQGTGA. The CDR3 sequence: CASSLLGTGGYEQYF. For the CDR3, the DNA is TGTGCCAGCAGCTTATTAGGGACAGGGGGCTACGAGCAGTACTTC.

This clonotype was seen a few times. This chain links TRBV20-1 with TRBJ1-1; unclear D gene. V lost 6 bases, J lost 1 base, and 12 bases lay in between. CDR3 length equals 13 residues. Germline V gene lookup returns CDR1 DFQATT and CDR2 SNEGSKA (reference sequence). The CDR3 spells CSAQQGPNTEAFF. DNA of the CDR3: TGCAGTGCGCAACAAGGGCCGAACACTGAAGCTTTCTTT.

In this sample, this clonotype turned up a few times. CDR3 sequence: CASSRRGTYQETQYF. The CDR3 DNA reads TGTGCCAGCAGCCGGCGGGGCACTTACCAAGAGACCCAGTACTTC. The chain combines TRBV3-1 with TRBJ2-5; D might be TRBD2 (6 bases). With 4 bases removed from V and 0 bases from J, the gap between germline ends came to 12 bases. This CDR3 has 15 residues. In germline, CDR1 is LGHDT, CDR2 YNNKEL (reference sequence).